The present entry profiles one T cell receptor (beta chain) with its context. Its specificity is not known. The sample comes from a study of blood T cells in healthy people across ages. Study results and limitations: Conclusively comparing naive with antigen-experienced cells was impossible with unsorted PBMCs. TCR beta diversity tracked closely with naive T cell percentage.

Next came a second PCR, run for roughly 7 to 12 cycles, which used a sample-barcoded 5' primer along with a J-beta primer mix. TCRdb reanalysed the 5' RACE reads using MiXCR and keeps one entry per CDR3 protein. This sample has 800,000 or so distinct CDR3 sequences, with about 46% found just once. Healthy individuals of Caucasian origin from Russia, aged roughly 6 to 100, served as donors. CDR3 length: 15 amino acids. Looked up from germline, CDR1 is GTSNPN and CDR2 is SVGIG (reference sequence). Trimming shortened V by 4 bases and J by 0 bases, and 15 bases separated the two germline ends. The receptor's source is an elderly man in good health. The chain couples TRBV30 to TRBJ1-2; a weak D match, TRBD1 (6 bases). The sequenced sample consisted of blood. The CDR3 DNA is TGTGCCTGGACCCGATTTGACAGGTCTAACTATGGCTACACCTTC. Its translation is CAWTRFDRSNYGYTF.